The entry that follows covers one T cell receptor (beta chain) sequence. Its antigen remains unidentified. The sample is drawn from a study of shared clonotypes between healthy human individuals. Study observations and caveats: Specimens sampled were limited to blood, with tissue repertoires likely differing.

Every subset's genomic DNA went evenly onto several immunoSEQ plates. Per the original methods: Filtering was not the same, since immunoSEQ gave junction-only sequences without quality scores. TCRdb's copy holds only in-frame clones and misses some; the assay was immunoSEQ multiplex PCR. The V and J calls and clone size were taken over from that table, and D and trimming were inferred from the DNA. Altogether about 750,000 clones are present, 90% to 95% being singletons, with the ten largest covering less than 25%. Germline V CDR1 and CDR2: LNHDA, SQIVND (reference sequence). This CDR3 is built from 15 residues. Unmatched junction bases numbered 13, after V lost 10 bases and J lost 4 bases. The naive CD8 fraction comprised CD45RO-negative cells positively selected for CCR7 and excluded terminally differentiated effector memory CD45RA+ cells. The study enrolled healthy HIV-negative adults without recent acute infections or vaccinations as donors.

The gene calls are TRBV19 and TRBJ2-7; TRBD2 agrees at 10 bases. Sequencing used naive CD8+ T cells sorted from blood. The receptor was isolated from a man under 40 in good health. The CDR3 nucleotides read TGTGCCACGTCGGCTAGCGGGAGCGTTACTTACGAGCAGTACTTC. This sequence encodes CATSASGSVTYEQYF.